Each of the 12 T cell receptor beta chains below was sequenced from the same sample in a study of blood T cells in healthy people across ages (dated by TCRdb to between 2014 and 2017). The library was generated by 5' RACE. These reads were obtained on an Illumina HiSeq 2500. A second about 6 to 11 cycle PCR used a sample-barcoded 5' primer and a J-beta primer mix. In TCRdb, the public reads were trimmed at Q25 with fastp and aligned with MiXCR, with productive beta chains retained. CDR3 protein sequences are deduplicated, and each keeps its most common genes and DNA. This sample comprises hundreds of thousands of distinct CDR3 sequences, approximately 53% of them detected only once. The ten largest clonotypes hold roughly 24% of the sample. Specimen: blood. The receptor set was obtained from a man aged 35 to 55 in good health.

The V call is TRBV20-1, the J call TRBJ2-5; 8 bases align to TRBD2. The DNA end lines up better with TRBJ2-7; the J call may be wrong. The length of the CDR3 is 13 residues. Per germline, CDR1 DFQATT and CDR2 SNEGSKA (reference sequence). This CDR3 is CSAGSGESYEQYF. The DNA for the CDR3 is TGCAGTGCTGGTAGCGGGGAGTCCTACGAGCAGTACTTC.

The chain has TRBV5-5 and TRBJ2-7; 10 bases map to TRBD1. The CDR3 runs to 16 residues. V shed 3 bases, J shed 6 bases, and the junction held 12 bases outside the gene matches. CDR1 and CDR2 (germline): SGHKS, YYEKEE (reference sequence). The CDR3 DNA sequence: TGTGCCAGCAGCTCCGCCGGGACAGGGGAATGGTCCGAGCAGTACTTC. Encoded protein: CASSSAGTGEWSEQYF.

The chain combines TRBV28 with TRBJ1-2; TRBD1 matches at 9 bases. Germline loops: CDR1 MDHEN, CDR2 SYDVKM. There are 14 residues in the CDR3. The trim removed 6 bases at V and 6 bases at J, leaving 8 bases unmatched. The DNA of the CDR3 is TGTGCCAGCAGGTTCCCGGGACAGGGAGATGGCTACACCTTC. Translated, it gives CASRFPGQGDGYTF.

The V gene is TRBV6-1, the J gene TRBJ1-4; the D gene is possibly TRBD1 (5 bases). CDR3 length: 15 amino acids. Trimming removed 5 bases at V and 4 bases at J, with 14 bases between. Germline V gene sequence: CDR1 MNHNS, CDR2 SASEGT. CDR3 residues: CASSPRGTYNEKLFF. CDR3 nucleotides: TGTGCCAGCAGTCCAAGGGGAACTTATAATGAAAAACTGTTTTTT.

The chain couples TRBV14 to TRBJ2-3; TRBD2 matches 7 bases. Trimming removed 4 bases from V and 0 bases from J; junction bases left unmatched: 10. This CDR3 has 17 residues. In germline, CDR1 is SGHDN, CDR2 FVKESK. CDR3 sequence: CASSRDSAGTSTDTQYF. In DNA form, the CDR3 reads TGTGCCAGCAGCCGAGACTCAGCGGGAACTAGCACAGATACGCAGTATTTT.

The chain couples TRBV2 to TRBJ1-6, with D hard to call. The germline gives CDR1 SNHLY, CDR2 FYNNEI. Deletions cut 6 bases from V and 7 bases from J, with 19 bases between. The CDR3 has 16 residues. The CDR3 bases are TGTGCCAGCAGCCCGCTCCCACCAACGTCAAATTCACCCCTCCACTTT. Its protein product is CASSPLPPTSNSPLHF.

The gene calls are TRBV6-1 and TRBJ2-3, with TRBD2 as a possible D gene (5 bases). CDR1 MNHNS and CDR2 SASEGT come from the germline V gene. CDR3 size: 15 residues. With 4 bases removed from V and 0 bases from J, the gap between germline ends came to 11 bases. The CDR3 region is CASSGGYLSTDTQYF. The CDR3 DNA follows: TGTGCCAGCAGTGGAGGGTACCTTAGCACAGATACGCAGTATTTT.

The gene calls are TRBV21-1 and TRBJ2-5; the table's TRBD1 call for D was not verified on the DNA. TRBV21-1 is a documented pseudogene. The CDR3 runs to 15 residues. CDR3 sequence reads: CASSKVYRAGETQYF. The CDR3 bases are TGTGCCAGCAGCAAAGTATACAGGGCAGGAGAGACCCAGTACTTC.

CDR3 loop: CASSQGFDGYTF. CDR3 in DNA: TGTGCCAGCAGCCAAGGGTTTGACGGCTACACCTTC. The chain combines TRBV4-2 with TRBJ1-2; D is uncertain. The germline gives CDR1 LGHNA, CDR2 YNFKEQ. The CDR3 consists of 12 residues. Trimming stripped 1 base from V and 8 bases from J, with 8 bases between.

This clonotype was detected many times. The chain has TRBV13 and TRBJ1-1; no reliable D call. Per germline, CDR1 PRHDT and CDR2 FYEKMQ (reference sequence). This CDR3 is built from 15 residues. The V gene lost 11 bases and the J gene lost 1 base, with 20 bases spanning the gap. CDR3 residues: CAETLPAGPNTEAFF. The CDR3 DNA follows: TGTGCCGAGACGCTTCCCGCAGGCCCGAACACTGAAGCTTTCTTT.

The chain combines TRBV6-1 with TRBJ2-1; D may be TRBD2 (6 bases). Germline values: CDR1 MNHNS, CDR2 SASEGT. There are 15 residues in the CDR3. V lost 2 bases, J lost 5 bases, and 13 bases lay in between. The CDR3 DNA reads TGTGCCAGCAGTGAACCGGGGGACCCACACAATGAGCAGTTCTTC. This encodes CASSEPGDPHNEQFF.

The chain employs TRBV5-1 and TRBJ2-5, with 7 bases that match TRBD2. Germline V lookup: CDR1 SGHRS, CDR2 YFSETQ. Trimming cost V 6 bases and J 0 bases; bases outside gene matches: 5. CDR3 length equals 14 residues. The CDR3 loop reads CASKLASNQETQYF. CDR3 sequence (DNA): TGCGCCAGCAAACTAGCGAGCAACCAAGAGACCCAGTACTTC.